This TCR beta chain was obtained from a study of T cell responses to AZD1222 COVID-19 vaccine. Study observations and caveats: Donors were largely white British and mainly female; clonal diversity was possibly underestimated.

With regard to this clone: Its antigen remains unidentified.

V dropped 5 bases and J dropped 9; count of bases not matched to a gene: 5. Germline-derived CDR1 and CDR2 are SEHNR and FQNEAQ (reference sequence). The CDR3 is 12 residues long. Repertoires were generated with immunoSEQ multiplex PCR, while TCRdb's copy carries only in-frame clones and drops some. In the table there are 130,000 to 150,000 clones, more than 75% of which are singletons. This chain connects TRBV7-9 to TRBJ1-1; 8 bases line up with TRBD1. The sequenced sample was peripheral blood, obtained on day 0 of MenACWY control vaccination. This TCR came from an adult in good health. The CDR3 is CASSLGQGKAFF. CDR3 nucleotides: TGTGCCAGCAGCCTAGGACAGGGAAAAGCTTTCTTT.